This T cell receptor (beta chain) appears in the sequencing data of a study of T cell changes during pregnancy in multiple sclerosis. Germline CDR1 is SGHRS and CDR2 is YFSETQ. Trimming shortened V by 4 bases and J by 5 bases, and 19 bases separated the two germline ends. This CDR3 is built from 16 residues. The table came from immunoSEQ multiplex PCR; TCRdb's copy has only in-frame clones and leaves some out. The sample contains approximately 46,000 clones, 92% of which appear only once. The rearrangement joins TRBV5-1 to TRBJ2-1; D may be TRBD2 (6 bases). The source was CD4+ T cells from peripheral blood mononuclear cells, collected after pregnancy. This TCR was sampled from a female donor with multiple sclerosis, enrolled in a pregnancy study. This chain's CDR3 is CASSPVMTAGHNEQFF. The DNA for the CDR3 is TGCGCCAGCAGCCCTGTAATGACGGCGGGGCACAATGAGCAGTTCTTC.